These 10 T cell receptor beta chains share one sample of origin, sequenced in a study of blood T cell repertoires in COVID-19. Profiled with immunoSEQ multiplex PCR; TCRdb holds only in-frame clones, not every one. There are 250,000 or so clones in the sample; 75% to 90% occur only once, and under 3.5% lies in the top ten. Sequenced sample: peripheral blood. The receptors stem from a man under 40 with COVID-19, enrolled during active disease.

The chain couples TRBV19 to TRBJ1-2, with 9 bases aligning to TRBD1. The germline gives CDR1 LNHDA, CDR2 SQIVND (reference sequence). This CDR3 contains 13 residues. The trim removed 6 bases at V and 5 bases at J, leaving 4 bases unmatched. The CDR3 is CASSRDRVYGYTF. The CDR3 DNA follows: TGTGCCAGTAGCCGGGACAGGGTGTATGGCTACACCTTC.

This rearrangement joins TRBV29-1 to TRBJ1-1; the D gene is possibly TRBD1 (5 bases). Deletions cut 5 bases from V and 4 bases from J, with 11 bases between. Germline CDR1 SQVTM, CDR2 ANQGSEA. This CDR3 has 12 amino acids. The chain's CDR3 is CSVIRGGTEAFF. The CDR3, as DNA: TGCAGCGTTATACGGGGGGGCACTGAAGCTTTCTTT.

J is TRBJ1-1 and V is TRBV7-3; TRBD1 might be the D (5 bases). Trimming stripped 5 bases from V and 6 bases from J, with 16 bases between. Germline CDR1 SGHTA, CDR2 FQGTGA. CDR3 length: 14 amino acids. This chain's CDR3 is CASSPSGGAAEAFF. DNA for the CDR3: TGTGCCAGCAGCCCCTCCGGGGGAGCGGCTGAAGCTTTCTTT.

The chain combines TRBV29-1 with TRBJ1-1; perhaps TRBD1 as D (5 bases). Looked up from germline, CDR1 is SQVTM and CDR2 is ANQGSEA. V shed 7 bases and J shed 1 base, with 7 bases lying between them. The CDR3 length is 11 residues. Written as DNA, the CDR3 is TGCAGCGCCACAGGGAACACTGAAGCTTTCTTT. Residues: CSATGNTEAFF.

This clone has only a few counts. This chain connects TRBV6-2 or TRBV6-3 to TRBJ1-1; D not certain. The CDR3 has 13 residues. Germline CDR1 and CDR2: MNHEY and SVGEGT. Trimming cost V 4 bases and J 1 base, with 7 bases left between them. The CDR3 DNA follows: TGTGCCAGCAGTTTTCAGGAGAACACTGAAGCTTTCTTT. It codes for CASSFQENTEAFF.

The count of this clone is one. The rearrangement uses TRBV5-4 and TRBJ2-7; 7 bases match TRBD1. The CDR3 has 13 residues. J lost 7 bases, V lost 1 base, and 5 bases had no gene match. Per germline, CDR1 SGHNT and CDR2 YYREEE (reference sequence). The CDR3 DNA sequence: TGTGCCAGCAGCTTGAGGGACAGAATTGAGCAGTACTTC. Translating it yields CASSLRDRIEQYF.

The sample holds a few counts of this clone. The chain is built from TRBV2 and TRBJ2-1; TRBD2 aligns across 8 bases. Germline CDR1 is SNHLY and CDR2 is FYNNEI. V trimming: 7 bases; J trimming: 8 bases; junction bases outside the gene matches: 10. The CDR3 is 14 residues long. The CDR3 DNA reads as TGTGCCAGCACCCCGTCAACGGGAGGGTATGAGCAGTTCTTC. This gives the protein CASTPSTGGYEQFF.

This clone appeared once. The CDR3 coding sequence is TGCGCCAGCAGCCAAACCGGGACAGGGGACACTGAAGCTTTCTTT. This sequence encodes CASSQTGTGDTEAFF. The rearrangement joins TRBV4-1 to TRBJ1-1; 10 nucleotides match TRBD1. With 2 bases clipped from V and 3 bases from J, the junction kept 3 bases outside the gene matches. This CDR3 contains 15 residues. Per germline, CDR1 MGHRA and CDR2 YSYEKL.

The CDR3 region has the DNA TGTGCCAGCAGCTTAGTCCCCGACAGGGGAACGGGGAGAGGCTACACCTTC. Translating it yields CASSLVPDRGTGRGYTF. This chain uses TRBV7-9 with TRBJ1-2; TRBD1 aligns across 8 bases. This CDR3 has 17 amino acids. The V segment lost 1 base and the J segment 8 bases; nucleotides outside the gene matches: 15. CDR1 is SEHNR and CDR2 is FQNEAQ in the germline V gene (reference sequence).

The chain joins TRBV7-3 to TRBJ1-1, with D possibly TRBD1 on 5 matching bases. The CDR3 runs to 13 residues. V shed 5 bases and J shed 1 base, with 8 bases lying between them. Germline V CDR1 and CDR2: SGHTA, FQGTGA. CDR3 region: CASSHDRNTEAFF. CDR3 nucleotide sequence: TGTGCCAGCAGCCACGACAGGAACACTGAAGCTTTCTTT.